This is a list of T cell receptor beta chains from one sample in a study of T cells in Graves' hyperthyroidism and ophthalmopathy. A single record per CDR3 protein comes from TCRdb applying MiXCR to the multiplex PCR reads. The repertoire consists of more than 650,000 distinct CDR3 sequences, with 12% to 15% occurring once and the leading ten covering roughly 10%. What was sequenced was blood. Source of these receptors: a woman under 30 with Graves' hyperthyroidism. Both conserved end residues are part of each CDR3. D genes are given only for firm matches. Size tells how often a clone was seen (once, few, many) or the class of an expanded clone, and some rows leave it out.

>-|-|TRBJ1-2|TRBV6-1
CASSPPEGGHTF
TGTGCCAGCAGCCCCCCTGAGGGGGGGCACACCTTC
>many|TRBD2|TRBJ2-1|TRBV6-1
CASRRREGYEQFF
TGTGCCAGCCGCAGGCGGGAGGGCTATGAGCAGTTCTTC
>-|-|TRBJ1-2|TRBV19
CASTRLGQNYGYTF
TGTGCCAGTACCCGTCTGGGGCAGAACTATGGCTACACCTTC
>few|-|TRBJ1-1|TRBV6-2/TRBV6-3
CALDRGVNTEAFF
TGTGCCCTAGATCGGGGCGTGAACACTGAAGCTTTCTTT
>-|-|TRBJ2-3|TRBV7-9
CASSLGDGGTDTQYF
TGTGCCAGCAGCTTAGGGGACGGGGGTACAGATACGCAGTATTTT
>many|-|TRBJ2-4|TRBV2
CASSYRVGNIQYF
TGTGCCAGCAGCTACAGGGTCGGAAACATTCAGTACTTC
>many|-|TRBJ1-1|TRBV28
CASSARIAEAFF
TGTGCCAGCAGTGCCCGTATTGCCGAAGCTTTCTTT
>-|-|TRBJ2-1|TRBV7-9
CASSLWRIAEYSYNEQFF
TGTGCCAGCAGCTTATGGCGCATAGCGGAGTACTCCTACAATGAGCAGTTCTTC
>few|TRBD2|TRBJ2-5|TRBV19
CASSARRTSGETQYF
TGTGCCAGTAGTGCCAGACGGACTAGCGGTGAGACCCAGTACTTC
>many|-|TRBJ1-2|TRBV11-2
CASSLGQGSYGYTF
TGTGCCAGCAGCTTAGGGCAGGGGAGCTATGGCTACACCTTC
>many|-|TRBJ2-7|TRBV27
CASSPPDRRYEQYF
TGTGCCAGCAGTCCACCAGACAGGAGGTACGAGCAGTACTTC
>many|-|TRBJ2-7|TRBV5-1
CASSLEGSSYEQYF
TGTGCCAGCAGTCTCGAAGGGAGCTCCTACGAGCAGTACTTC
>many|-|TRBJ1-1|TRBV20-1
CSSRPRGANTEAFF
TGCAGCTCTAGACCCCGGGGGGCTAACACTGAAGCTTTCTTT
>few|TRBD1|TRBJ1-2|TRBV10-3
CAISRQGGYTF
TGTGCCATCAGTAGACAGGGTGGCTACACCTTC
>few|-|TRBJ2-5|TRBV6-2/TRBV6-3
CATTPGAETQYF
TGTGCCACCACCCCAGGGGCAGAGACCCAGTACTTC
>few|-|TRBJ2-1|TRBV12-3/TRBV12-4
CASSFGRANEQFF
TGTGCCAGCAGTTTTGGCAGGGCGAATGAGCAGTTCTTC
>few|TRBD2|TRBJ2-5|TRBV6-1
CASSEDQREETQYF
TGTGCCAGCAGTGAAGACCAGCGGGAGGAGACCCAGTACTTC
>-|TRBD2|TRBJ2-3|TRBV19
CASSTQLGLAGRTDTQYF
TGTGCCAGTAGTACACAACTCGGACTAGCGGGCCGCACAGATACGCAGTATTTT
>few|-|TRBJ2-3|TRBV9
CASSRGNTHSTDTQYF
TGTGCCAGCAGCAGGGGGAACACCCACTCCACAGATACGCAGTATTTT
>-|-|TRBJ2-2|TRBV7-2
CASSQGPGKGCFF
TGTGCCAGCAGCCAGGGCCCGGGGAAGGGCTGTTTTTTT
>-|-|TRBJ2-1|TRBV20-1
CSANSASYNEQFF
TGCAGTGCTAATAGCGCTTCCTACAATGAGCAGTTCTTC
>many|-|TRBJ2-7|TRBV4-3
CASSQDRDYEQYF
TGCGCCAGCAGCCAAGACAGGGACTACGAGCAGTACTTC
>many|TRBD1|TRBJ1-1|TRBV5-7
CASSSAGTGKRTEAFF
TGTGCCAGCAGCTCAGCCGGGACAGGGAAGCGGACTGAAGCTTTCTTT
>-|-|TRBJ2-2|TRBV6-1
CASSEMSNTGELFF
TGTGCCAGCAGTGAGATGAGCAACACCGGGGAGCTGTTTTTT
>few|-|TRBJ1-3|TRBV27
CASSPDTPQTGNTIYF
TGTGCCAGCAGTCCTGACACACCCCAGACCGGAAACACCATATATTTT
>many|-|TRBJ2-1|TRBV2
CASRASAGNEQFF
TGTGCCAGCAGAGCTAGCGCGGGGAATGAGCAGTTCTTC
>few|-|TRBJ2-7|TRBV19
CASTSGVGYEQYF
TGTGCCAGCACCTCAGGGGTTGGCTACGAGCAGTACTTC
>many|-|TRBJ1-2|TRBV30
CAWSYREGYTF
TGTGCCTGGTCTTACAGGGAAGGCTACACCTTC
>many|TRBD2|TRBJ2-5|TRBV12-3/TRBV12-4
CASSQPLAGVDETQYF
TGTGCCAGCAGTCAACCTCTAGCGGGAGTTGATGAGACCCAGTACTTC
>many|TRBD2|TRBJ2-1|TRBV7-2
CASSLGLAGTEQFF
TGTGCCAGCAGCTTGGGACTAGCGGGAACTGAGCAGTTCTTC
>few|-|TRBJ1-6|TRBV6-5
CASSYSSATAGNSPLHF
TGTGCCAGCAGTTACTCGAGTGCGACAGCCGGGAATTCACCCCTCCACTTT
>many|-|TRBJ1-1|TRBV27
CASLAVGRAEAFF
TGTGCCAGCCTCGCCGTGGGGCGGGCTGAAGCTTTCTTT
>few|-|TRBJ2-2|TRBV20-1
CSAREVGTGPTGELFF
TGCAGTGCTAGAGAGGTGGGAACGGGACCCACCGGGGAGCTGTTTTTT
>-|TRBD2|TRBJ2-7|TRBV10-3
CAISELREGLKYEQYF
TGTGCCATCAGTGAGTTACGGGAGGGCCTCAAGTACGAGCAGTACTTC
>many|-|TRBJ2-1|TRBV2
CASRASIQSSYNEQFF
TGTGCCAGCAGAGCGTCCATTCAGAGCTCCTACAATGAGCAGTTCTTC
>many|TRBD2|TRBJ2-7|TRBV27
CASSLKPAGDYEQYF
TGTGCCAGCAGTTTAAAACCGGCGGGGGACTACGAGCAGTACTTC